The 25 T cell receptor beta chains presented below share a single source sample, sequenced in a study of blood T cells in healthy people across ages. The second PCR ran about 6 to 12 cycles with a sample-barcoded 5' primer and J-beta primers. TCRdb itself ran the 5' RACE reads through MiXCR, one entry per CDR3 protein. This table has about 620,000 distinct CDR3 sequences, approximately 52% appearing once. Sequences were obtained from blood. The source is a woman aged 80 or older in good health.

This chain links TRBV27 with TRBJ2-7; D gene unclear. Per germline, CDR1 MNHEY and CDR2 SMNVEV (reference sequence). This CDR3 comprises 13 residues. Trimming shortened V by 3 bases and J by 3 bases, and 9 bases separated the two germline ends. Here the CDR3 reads CASSLRINYEQYF. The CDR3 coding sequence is TGTGCCAGCAGTTTGCGGATAAACTACGAGCAGTACTTC.

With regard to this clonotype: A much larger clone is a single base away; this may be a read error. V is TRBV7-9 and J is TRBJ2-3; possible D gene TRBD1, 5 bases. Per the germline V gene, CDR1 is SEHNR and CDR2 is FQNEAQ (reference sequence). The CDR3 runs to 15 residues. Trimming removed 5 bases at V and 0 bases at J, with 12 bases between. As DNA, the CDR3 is TGTGCCAGCAGCCGAGTGACAGCTAGCACAGATACGCAGTATTTT. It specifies CASSRVTASTDTQYF.

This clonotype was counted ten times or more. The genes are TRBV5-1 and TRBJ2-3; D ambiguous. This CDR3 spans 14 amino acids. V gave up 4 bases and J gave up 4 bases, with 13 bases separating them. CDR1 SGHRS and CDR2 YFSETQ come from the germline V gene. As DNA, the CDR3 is TGCGCCAGCAGCCTCATTGCTCAGCCAGATACGCAGTATTTT. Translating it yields CASSLIAQPDTQYF.

The CDR3 nucleotides are TGTGCCAGCAGCTTAAGTACACATCAAGGGAACAATGAGCAGTTCTTC. Its translation: CASSLSTHQGNNEQFF. The chain couples TRBV7-2 to TRBJ2-1; D remains unclear. Trimming left V 2 bases short and J 5 bases short, with 16 bases between. CDR1 is SGHTA and CDR2 is FQGNSA in the germline V gene. The CDR3 has 16 residues.

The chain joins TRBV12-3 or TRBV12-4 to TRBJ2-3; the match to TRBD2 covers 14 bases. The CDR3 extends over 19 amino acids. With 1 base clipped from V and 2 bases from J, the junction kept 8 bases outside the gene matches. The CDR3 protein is CASSLGRLAGGVNTDTQYF. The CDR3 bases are TGTGCCAGCAGTTTAGGGCGACTAGCGGGAGGGGTCAACACAGATACGCAGTATTTT.

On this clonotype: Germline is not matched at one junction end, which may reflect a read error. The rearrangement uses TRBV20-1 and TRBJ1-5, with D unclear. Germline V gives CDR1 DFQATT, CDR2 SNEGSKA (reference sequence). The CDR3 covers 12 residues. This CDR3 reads CSAREGNPPQHF. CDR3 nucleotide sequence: TGCAGTGCTAGAGAGGGCAATCCGCCCCAGCATTTT.

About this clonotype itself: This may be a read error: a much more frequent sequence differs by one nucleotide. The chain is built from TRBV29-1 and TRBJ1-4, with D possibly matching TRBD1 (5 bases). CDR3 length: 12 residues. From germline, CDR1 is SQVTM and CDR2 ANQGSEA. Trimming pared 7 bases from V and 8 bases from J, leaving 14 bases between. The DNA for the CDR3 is TGCAGCGGACAAGAAGCAGGGGAAAAACTGTTTTTT. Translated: CSGQEAGEKLFF.

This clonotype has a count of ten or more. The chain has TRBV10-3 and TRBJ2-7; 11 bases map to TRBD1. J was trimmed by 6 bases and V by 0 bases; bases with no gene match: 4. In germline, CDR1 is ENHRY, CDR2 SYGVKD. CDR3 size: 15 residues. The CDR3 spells CAISESRTGGSEQYF. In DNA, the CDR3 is TGTGCCATCAGTGAGTCGAGGACAGGGGGCTCCGAGCAGTACTTC.

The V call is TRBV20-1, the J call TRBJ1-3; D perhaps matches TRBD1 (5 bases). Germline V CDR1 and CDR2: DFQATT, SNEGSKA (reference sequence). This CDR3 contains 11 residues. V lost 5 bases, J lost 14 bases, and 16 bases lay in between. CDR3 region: CSARPAGVLYF. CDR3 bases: TGCAGTGCTCGCCCGGCGGGGGTCCTATATTTT.

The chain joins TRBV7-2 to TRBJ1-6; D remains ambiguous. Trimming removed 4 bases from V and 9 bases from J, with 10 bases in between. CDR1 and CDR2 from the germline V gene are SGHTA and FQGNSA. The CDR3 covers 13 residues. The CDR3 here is CASSSGSRSPLHF. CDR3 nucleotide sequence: TGTGCCAGCAGCTCCGGAAGTCGTTCACCCCTCCACTTT.

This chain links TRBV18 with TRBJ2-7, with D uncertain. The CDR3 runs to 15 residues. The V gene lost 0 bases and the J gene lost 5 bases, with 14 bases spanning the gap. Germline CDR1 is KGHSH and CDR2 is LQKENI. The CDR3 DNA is TGTGCCAGCTCACCACCGACACTTCGTGCGGACGAGCAGTACTTC. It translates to CASSPPTLRADEQYF.

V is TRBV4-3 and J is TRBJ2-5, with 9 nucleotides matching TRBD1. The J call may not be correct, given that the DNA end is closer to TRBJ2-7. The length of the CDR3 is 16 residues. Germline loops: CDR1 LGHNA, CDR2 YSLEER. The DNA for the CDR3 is TGCGCCAGCAGCCAAAGCTCGGGACAGGGAGCCTACGAGCAGTACTTC. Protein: CASSQSSGQGAYEQYF.

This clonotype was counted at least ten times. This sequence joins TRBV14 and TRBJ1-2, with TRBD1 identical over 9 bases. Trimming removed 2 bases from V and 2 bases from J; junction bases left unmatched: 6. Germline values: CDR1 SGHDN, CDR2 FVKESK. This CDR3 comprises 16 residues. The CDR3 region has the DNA TGTGCCAGCAGCCAAAGAAGGGACAGGGTGAACTATGGCTACACCTTC. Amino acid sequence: CASSQRRDRVNYGYTF.

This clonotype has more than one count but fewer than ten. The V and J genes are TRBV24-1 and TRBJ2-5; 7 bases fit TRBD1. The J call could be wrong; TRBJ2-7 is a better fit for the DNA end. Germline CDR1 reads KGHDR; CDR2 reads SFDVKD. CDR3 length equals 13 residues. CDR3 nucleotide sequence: TGTGCCACCCAACACAGGGGATCCCGCGAGCAGTACTTC. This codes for CATQHRGSREQYF.

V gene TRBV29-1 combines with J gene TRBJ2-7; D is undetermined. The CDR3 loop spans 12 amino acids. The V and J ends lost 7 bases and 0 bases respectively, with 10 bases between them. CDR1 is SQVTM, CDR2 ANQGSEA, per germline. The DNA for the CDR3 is TGCAGCGCCCATGACAACTCCTACGAGCAGTACTTC. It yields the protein CSAHDNSYEQYF.

The CDR3 sequence: CSAFGTNEAKNIQYF. CDR3 in DNA: TGCAGTGCTTTCGGGACTAACGAAGCCAAAAACATTCAGTACTTC. This chain uses TRBV20-1 with TRBJ2-4, with 7 bases that match TRBD2. The germline V gene has CDR1 DFQATT and CDR2 SNEGSKA (reference sequence). Trimming at V came to 5 bases and at J to 0 bases, leaving 7 bases not matched to a gene. This CDR3 is 15 amino acids long.

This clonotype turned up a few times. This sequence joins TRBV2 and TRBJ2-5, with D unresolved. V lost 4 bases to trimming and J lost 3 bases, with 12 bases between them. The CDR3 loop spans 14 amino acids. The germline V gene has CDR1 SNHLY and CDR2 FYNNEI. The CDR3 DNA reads TGTGCCAGCAGTGTTGGCGTCGAGAAAGAGACCCAGTACTTC. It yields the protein CASSVGVEKETQYF.

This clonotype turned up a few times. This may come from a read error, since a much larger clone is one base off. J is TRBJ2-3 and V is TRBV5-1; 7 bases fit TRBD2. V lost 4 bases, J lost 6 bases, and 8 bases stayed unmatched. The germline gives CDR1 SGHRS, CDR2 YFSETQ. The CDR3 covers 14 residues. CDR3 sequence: CASSVALAGDTQYF. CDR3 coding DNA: TGCGCCAGCAGCGTGGCGTTAGCGGGCGATACGCAGTATTTT.

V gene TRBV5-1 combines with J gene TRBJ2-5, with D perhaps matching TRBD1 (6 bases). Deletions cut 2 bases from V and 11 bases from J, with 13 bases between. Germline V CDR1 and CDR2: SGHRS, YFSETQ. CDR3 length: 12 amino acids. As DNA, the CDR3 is TGCGCCAGCAGCTTACAGGGTCGTGAGCAGTACTTC. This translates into CASSLQGREQYF. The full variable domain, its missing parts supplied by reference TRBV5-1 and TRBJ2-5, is KAGVTQTPRYLIKTRGQQVTLSCSPISGHRSVSWYQQTPGQGLQFLFEYFSETQRNKGNFPGRFSGRQFSNSRSEMNVSTLELGDSALYLCASSLQGREQYFGPGTRLLVL.

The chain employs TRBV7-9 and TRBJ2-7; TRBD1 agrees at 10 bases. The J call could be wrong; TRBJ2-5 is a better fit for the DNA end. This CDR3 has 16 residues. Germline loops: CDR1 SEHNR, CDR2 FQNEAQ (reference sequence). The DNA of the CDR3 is TGTGCCAGCAGCCCGACAGGGGGCCACGACTTGGAGACCCAGTACTTC. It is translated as CASSPTGGHDLETQYF.

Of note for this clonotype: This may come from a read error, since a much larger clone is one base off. The CDR3 protein is CAFGDTQYF. CDR3 sequence (DNA): TGTGCATTCGGAGATACGCAGTATTTT. The V gene is TRBV27, the J gene TRBJ2-3; D remains ambiguous. The CDR3 is 9 amino acids. Germline V gene lookup returns CDR1 MNHEY and CDR2 SMNVEV (reference sequence).

Here the CDR3 reads CASGPLRDTEAFF. CDR3 DNA: TGCGCCAGCGGTCCCCTCAGGGATACTGAAGCTTTCTTT. This chain uses TRBV4-1 with TRBJ1-1; D may be TRBD1 (5 bases). V lost 8 bases, J lost 5 bases, and 15 bases lay in between. This CDR3 comprises 13 residues. Per the germline V gene, CDR1 is MGHRA and CDR2 is YSYEKL.

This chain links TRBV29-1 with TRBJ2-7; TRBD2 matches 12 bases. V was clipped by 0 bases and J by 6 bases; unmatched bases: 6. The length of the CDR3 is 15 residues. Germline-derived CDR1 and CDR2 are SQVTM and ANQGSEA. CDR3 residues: CSVEDDSTSGGEQYF. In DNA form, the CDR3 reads TGCAGCGTTGAAGATGATTCGACTAGCGGGGGCGAGCAGTACTTC.

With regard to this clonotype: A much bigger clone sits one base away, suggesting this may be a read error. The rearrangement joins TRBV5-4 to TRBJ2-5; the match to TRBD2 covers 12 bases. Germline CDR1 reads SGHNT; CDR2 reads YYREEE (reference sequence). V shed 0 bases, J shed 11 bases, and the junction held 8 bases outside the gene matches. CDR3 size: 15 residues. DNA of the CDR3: TGTGCCAGCAGCTTGGAACTAGCGGGAGGCCATGAGCAGTACTTC. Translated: CASSLELAGGHEQYF.

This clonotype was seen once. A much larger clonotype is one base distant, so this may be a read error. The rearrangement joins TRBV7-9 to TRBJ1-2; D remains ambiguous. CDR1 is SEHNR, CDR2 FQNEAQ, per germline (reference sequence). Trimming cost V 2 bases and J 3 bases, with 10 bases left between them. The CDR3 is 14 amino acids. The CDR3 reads CASSLRGQHYGYTF. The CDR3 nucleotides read TGTGCCAGCAGCTTAAGAGGGCAGCACTATGGCTACACCTTC.